The sequence of this T cell receptor (beta chain) was determined in a study of cytomegalovirus exposure and HLA in healthy donors. Findings and limits, study-wide: Investigators reported about 160 TCR beta chains as tied to cytomegalovirus.

On this clone itself: The antigen is undetermined.

The method was immunoSEQ multiplex PCR; TCRdb's version includes in-frame clones alone and lacks a portion of them. The top ten clones hold about 2.2% of a sample with some 120,000 clones, 85% of them seen once. Sequenced: PBMCs. The clonotype was recovered from a woman in her 30s in good health and CMV-seronegative.

CDR3 coding DNA: TGTGCCAGCAGTTTCGGACTAGCGGGGGTGGTAGATACGCAGTATTTT. This sequence encodes CASSFGLAGVVDTQYF. The chain links TRBV2 to TRBJ2-3; 13 bases are shared with TRBD2. The CDR3 sequence is 16 residues long. V dropped 5 bases and J dropped 5; count of bases not matched to a gene: 7. Germline CDR1 is SNHLY and CDR2 is FYNNEI.